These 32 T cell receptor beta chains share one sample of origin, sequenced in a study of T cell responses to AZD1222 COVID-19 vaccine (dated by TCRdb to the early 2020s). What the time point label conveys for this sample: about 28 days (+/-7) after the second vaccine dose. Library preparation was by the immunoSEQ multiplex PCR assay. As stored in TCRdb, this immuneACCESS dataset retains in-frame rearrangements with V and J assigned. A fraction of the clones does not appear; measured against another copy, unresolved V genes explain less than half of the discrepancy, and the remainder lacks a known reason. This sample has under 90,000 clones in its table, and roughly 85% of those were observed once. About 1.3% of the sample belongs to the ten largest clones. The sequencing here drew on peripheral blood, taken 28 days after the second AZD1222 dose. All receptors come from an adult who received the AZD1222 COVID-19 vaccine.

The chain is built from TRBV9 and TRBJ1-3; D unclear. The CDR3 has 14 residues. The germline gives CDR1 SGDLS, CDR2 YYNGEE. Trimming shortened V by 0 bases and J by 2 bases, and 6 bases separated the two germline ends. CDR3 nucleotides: TGTGCCAGCAGCGTAGAGTCGGCTGGAAACACCATATATTTT. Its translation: CASSVESAGNTIYF.

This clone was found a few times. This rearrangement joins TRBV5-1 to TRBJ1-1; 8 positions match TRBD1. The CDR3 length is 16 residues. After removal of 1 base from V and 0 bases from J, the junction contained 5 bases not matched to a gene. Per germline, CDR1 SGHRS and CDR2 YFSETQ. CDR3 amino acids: CASSLSQGAMNTEAFF. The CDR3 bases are TGCGCCAGCAGCTTGAGTCAGGGGGCCATGAACACTGAAGCTTTCTTT.

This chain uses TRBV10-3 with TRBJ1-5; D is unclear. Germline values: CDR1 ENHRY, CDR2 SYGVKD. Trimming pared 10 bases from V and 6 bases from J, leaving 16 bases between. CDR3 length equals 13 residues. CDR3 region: CATRSGVGQPQHF. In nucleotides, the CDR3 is TGTGCCACCCGGTCGGGAGTTGGTCAGCCCCAGCATTTT.

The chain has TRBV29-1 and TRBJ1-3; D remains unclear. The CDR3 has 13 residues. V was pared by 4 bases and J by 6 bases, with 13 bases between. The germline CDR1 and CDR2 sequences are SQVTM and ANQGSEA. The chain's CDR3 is CSVGVGGANTIYF. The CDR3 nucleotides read TGCAGCGTTGGAGTAGGAGGTGCAAACACCATATATTTT.

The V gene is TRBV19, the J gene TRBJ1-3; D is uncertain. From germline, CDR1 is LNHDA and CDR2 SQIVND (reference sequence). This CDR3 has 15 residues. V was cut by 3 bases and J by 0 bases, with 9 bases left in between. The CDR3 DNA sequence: TGTGCCAGTAGTATGCTTTCTCACTCTGGAAACACCATATATTTT. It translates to CASSMLSHSGNTIYF.

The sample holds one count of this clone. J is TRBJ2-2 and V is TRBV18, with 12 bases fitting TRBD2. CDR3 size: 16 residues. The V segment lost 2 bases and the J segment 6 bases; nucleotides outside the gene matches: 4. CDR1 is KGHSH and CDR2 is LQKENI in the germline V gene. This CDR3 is CASSPGLAGFPGELFF. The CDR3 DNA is TGTGCCAGCTCACCAGGACTAGCGGGATTCCCCGGGGAGCTGTTTTTT. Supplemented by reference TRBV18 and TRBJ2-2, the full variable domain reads NAGVMQNPRHLVRRRGQEARLRCSPMKGHSHVYWYRQLPEEGLKFMVYLQKENIIDESGMPKERFSAEFPKEGPSILRIQQVVRGDSAAYFCASSPGLAGFPGELFFGEGSRLTVL.

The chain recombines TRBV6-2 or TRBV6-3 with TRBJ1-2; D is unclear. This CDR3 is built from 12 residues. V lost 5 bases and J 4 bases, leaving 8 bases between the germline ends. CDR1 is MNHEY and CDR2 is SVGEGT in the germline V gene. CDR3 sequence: CASSGFVYGYTF. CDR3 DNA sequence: TGTGCCAGCAGTGGCTTTGTCTATGGCTACACCTTC.

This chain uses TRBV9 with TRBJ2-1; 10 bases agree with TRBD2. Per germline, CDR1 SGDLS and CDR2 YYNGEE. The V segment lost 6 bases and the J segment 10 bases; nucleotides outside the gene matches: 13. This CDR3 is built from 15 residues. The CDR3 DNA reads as TGTGCCAGCACCCAGGGGGCTAGCGGGAGCCGAGAGCAGTTCTTC. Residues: CASTQGASGSREQFF. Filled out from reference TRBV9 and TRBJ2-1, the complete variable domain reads DSGVTQTPKHLITATGQRVTLRCSPRSGDLSVYWYQQSLDQGLQFLIQYYNGEERAKGNILERFSAQQFPDLHSELNLSSLELGDSALYFCASTQGASGSREQFFGPGTRLTVL.

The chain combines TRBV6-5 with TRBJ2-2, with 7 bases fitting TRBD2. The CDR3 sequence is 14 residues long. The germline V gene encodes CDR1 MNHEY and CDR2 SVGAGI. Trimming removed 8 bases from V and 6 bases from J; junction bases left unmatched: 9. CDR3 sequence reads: CASRGLVGAGELFF. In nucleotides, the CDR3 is TGTGCCAGCCGAGGACTAGTGGGAGCCGGGGAGCTGTTTTTT.

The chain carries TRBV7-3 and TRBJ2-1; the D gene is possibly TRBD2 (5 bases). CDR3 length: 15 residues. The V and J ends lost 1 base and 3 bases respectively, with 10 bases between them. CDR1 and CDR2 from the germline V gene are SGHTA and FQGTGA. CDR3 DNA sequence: TGTGCCAGCAGCTTAATGGAGGCTTTCTACAATGAGCAGTTCTTC. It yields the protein CASSLMEAFYNEQFF.

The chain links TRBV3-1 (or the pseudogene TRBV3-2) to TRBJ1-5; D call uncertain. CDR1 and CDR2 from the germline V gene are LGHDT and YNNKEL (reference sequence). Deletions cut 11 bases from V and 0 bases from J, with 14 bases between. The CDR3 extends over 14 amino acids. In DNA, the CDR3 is TGTGCCGCAGGTTCTGGAAATAGCAATCAGCCCCAGCATTTT. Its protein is CAAGSGNSNQPQHF.

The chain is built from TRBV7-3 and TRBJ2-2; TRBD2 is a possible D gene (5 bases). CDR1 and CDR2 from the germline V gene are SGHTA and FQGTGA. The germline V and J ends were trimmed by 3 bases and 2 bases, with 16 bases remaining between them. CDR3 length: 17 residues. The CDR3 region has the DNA TGTGCCAGCAGCTTGTCAAATACCGGACTTAACACCGGGGAGCTGTTTTTT. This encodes CASSLSNTGLNTGELFF. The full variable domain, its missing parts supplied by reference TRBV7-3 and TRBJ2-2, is GAGVSQTPSNKVTEKGKYVELRCDPISGHTALYWYRQSLGQGPEFLIYFQGTGAADDSGLPNDRFFAVRPEGSVSTLKIQRTERGDSAVYLCASSLSNTGLNTGELFFGEGSRLTVL.

The CDR3 DNA reads as TGTGCCAGCAGCTCATTATCTAGCGGGAACAACGTCTACAATGAGCAGTTCTTC. Translated: CASSSLSSGNNVYNEQFF. The rearrangement uses TRBV11-2 and TRBJ2-1, with 9 bases identical to TRBD2. The CDR3 is 18 residues long. Germline lookup yields CDR1 SGHAT and CDR2 FQNNGV. V was clipped by 4 bases and J by 3 bases; unmatched bases: 13.

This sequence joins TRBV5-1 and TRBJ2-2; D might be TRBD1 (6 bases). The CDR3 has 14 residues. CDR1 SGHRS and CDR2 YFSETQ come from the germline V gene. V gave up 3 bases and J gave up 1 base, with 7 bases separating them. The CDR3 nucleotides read TGCGCCAGCAGCTGGGACAAGAACACCGGGGAGCTGTTTTTT. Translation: CASSWDKNTGELFF.

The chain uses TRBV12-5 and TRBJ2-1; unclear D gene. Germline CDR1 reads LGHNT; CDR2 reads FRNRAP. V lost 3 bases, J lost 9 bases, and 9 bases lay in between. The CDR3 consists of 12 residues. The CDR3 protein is CASGFGNGEQFF. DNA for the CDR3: TGTGCTAGTGGTTTCGGTAACGGTGAGCAGTTCTTC. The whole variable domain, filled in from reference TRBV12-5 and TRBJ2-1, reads DARVTQTPRHKVTEMGQEVTMRCQPILGHNTVFWYRQTMMQGLELLAYFRNRAPLDDSGMPKDRFSAEMPDATLATLKIQPSEPRDSAVYFCASGFGNGEQFFGPGTRLTVL.

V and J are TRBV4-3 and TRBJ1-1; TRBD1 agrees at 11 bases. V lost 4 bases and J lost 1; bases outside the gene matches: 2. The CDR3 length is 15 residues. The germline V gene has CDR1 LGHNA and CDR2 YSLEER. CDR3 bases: TGCGCCAGCAGCCCCGGACAGGGGGCGAACACTGAAGCTTTCTTT. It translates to CASSPGQGANTEAFF.

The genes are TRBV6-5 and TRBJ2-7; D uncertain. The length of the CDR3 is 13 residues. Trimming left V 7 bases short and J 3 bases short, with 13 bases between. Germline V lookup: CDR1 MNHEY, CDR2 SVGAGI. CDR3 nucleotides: TGTGCCAGCACCCCGAGTCTTGGCTACGAGCAGTACTTC. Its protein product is CASTPSLGYEQYF.

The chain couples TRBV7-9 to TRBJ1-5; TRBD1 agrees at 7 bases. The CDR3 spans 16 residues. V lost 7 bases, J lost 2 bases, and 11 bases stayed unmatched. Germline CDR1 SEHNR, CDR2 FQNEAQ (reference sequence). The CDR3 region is CASNPGQGVGNQPQHF. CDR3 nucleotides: TGTGCCAGCAACCCGGGCCAGGGGGTTGGCAATCAGCCCCAGCATTTT.

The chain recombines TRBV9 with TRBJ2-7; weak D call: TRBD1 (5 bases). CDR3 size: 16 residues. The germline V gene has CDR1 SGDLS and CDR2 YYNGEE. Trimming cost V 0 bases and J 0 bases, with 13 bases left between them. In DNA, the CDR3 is TGTGCCAGCAGCGTAGGGGGCGGTCTAAGCTCCTACGAGCAGTACTTC. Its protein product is CASSVGGGLSSYEQYF.

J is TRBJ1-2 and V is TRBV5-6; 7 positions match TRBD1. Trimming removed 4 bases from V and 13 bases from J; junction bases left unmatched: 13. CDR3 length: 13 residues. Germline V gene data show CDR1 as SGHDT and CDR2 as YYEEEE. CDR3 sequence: CASSTRQGDSFTF. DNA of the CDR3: TGTGCCAGCAGCACTAGACAGGGTGATTCTTTCACCTTC.

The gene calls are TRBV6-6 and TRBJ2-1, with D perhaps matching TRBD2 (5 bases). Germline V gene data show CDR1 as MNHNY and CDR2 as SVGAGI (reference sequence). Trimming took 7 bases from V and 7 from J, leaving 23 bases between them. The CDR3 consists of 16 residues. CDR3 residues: CASMRRAPASRNEQFF. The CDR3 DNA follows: TGTGCCAGCATGCGGCGGGCGCCCGCCTCCCGGAATGAGCAGTTCTTC.

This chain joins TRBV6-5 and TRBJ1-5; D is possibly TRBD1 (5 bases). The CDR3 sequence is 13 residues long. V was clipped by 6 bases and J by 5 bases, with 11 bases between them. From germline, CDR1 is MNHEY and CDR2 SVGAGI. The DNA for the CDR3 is TGTGCCAGCAGGTCAAGCAGGGATCAGCCCCAGCATTTT. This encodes CASRSSRDQPQHF.

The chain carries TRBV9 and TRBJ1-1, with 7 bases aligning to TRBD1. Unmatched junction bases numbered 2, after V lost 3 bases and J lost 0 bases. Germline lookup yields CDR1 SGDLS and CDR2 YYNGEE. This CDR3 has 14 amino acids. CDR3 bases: TGTGCCAGCAGCGCGACAGGGATGAACACTGAAGCTTTCTTT. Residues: CASSATGMNTEAFF.

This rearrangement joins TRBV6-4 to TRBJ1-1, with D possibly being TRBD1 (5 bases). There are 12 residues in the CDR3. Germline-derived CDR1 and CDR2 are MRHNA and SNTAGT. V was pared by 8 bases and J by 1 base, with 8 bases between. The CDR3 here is CASRGQNTEAFF. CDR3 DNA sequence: TGTGCCAGCCGCGGACAGAACACTGAAGCTTTCTTT.

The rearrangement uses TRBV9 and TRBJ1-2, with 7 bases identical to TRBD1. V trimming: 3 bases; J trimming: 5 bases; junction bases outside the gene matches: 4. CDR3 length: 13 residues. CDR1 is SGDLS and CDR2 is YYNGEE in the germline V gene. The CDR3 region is CASSAGGFYGYTF. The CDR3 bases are TGTGCCAGCAGCGCAGGGGGTTTTTATGGCTACACCTTC. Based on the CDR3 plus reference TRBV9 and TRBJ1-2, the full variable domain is DSGVTQTPKHLITATGQRVTLRCSPRSGDLSVYWYQQSLDQGLQFLIQYYNGEERAKGNILERFSAQQFPDLHSELNLSSLELGDSALYFCASSAGGFYGYTFGSGTRLTVV.

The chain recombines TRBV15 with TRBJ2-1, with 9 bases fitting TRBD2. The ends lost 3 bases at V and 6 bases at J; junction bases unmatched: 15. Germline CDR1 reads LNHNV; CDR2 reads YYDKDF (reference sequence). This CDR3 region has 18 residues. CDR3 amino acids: CATSSPLKGAGGRNEQFF. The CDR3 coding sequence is TGTGCCACCAGCAGTCCGCTAAAGGGAGCGGGAGGCCGCAATGAGCAGTTCTTC.

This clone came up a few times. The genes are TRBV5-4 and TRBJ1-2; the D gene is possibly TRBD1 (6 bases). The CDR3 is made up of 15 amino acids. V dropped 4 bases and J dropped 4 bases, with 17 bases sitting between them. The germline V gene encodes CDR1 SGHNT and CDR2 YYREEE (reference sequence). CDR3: CASSLQGEEGYGYTF. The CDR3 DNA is TGTGCCAGCAGCCTACAGGGTGAAGAGGGCTATGGCTACACCTTC. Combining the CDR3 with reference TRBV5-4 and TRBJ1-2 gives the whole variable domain ETGVTQSPTHLIKTRGQQVTLRCSSQSGHNTVSWYQQALGQGPQFIFQYYREEENGRGNFPPRFSGLQFPNYSSELNVNALELDDSALYLCASSLQGEEGYGYTFGSGTRLTVV.

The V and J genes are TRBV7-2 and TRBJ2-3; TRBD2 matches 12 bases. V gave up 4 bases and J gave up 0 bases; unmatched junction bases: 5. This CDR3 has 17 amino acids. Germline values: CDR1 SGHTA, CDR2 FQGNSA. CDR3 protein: CASSSGLAGPSTDTQYF. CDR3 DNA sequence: TGTGCCAGCAGCTCGGGACTAGCGGGCCCTAGCACAGATACGCAGTATTTT.

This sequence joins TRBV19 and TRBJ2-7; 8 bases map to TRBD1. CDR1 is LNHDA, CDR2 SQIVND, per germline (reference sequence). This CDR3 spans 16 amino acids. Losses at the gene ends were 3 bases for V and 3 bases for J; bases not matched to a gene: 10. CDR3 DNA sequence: TGTGCCAGTAGTATCTCGATGGGACAGGACAACTACGAGCAGTACTTC. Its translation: CASSISMGQDNYEQYF. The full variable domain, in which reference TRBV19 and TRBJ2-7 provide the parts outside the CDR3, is DGGITQSPKYLFRKEGQNVTLSCEQNLNHDAMYWYRQDPGQGLRLIYYSQIVNDFQKGDIAEGYSVSREKKESFPLTVTSAQKNPTAFYLCASSISMGQDNYEQYFGPGTRLTVT.

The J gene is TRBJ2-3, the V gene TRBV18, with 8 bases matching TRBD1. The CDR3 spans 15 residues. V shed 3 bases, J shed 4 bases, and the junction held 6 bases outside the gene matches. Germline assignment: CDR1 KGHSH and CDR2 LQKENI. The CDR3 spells CASSPRTGRADTQYF. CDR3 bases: TGTGCCAGCTCACCTCGGACAGGGCGCGCAGATACGCAGTATTTT.

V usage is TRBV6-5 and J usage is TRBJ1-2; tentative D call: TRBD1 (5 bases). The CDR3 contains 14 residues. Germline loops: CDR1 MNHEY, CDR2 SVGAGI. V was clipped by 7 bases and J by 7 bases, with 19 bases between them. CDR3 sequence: CASIPAGTLRGYTF. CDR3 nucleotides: TGTGCCAGCATCCCCGCCGGGACCCTCCGTGGCTACACCTTC.

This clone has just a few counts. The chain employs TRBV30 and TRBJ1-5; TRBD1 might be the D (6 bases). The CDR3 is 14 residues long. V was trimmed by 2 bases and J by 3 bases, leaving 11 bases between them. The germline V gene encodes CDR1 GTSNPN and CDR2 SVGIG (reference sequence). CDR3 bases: TGTGCCTGGAGTCGGGACACCAACAATCAGCCCCAGCATTTT. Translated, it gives CAWSRDTNNQPQHF. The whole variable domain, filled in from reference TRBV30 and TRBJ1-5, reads SQTIHQWPATLVQPVGSPLSLECTVEGTSNPNLYWYRQAAGRGLQLLFYSVGIGQISSEVPQNLSASRPQDRQFILSSKKLLLSDSGFYLCAWSRDTNNQPQHFGDGTRLSIL.